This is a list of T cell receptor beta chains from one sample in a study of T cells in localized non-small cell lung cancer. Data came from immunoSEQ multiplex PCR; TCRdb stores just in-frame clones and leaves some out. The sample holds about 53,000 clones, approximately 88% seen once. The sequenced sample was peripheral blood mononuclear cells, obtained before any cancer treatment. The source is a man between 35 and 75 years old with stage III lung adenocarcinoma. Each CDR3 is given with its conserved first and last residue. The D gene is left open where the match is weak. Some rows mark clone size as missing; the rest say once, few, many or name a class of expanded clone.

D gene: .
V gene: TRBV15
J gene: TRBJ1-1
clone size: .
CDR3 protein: CATSRVSGNTEAFF
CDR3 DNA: TGTGCCACCAGCAGAGTTTCTGGGAACACTGAAGCTTTCTTT

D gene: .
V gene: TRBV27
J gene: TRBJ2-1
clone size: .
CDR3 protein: CASTLAPYNEQFF
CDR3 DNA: TGTGCCAGCACCCTGGCCCCATACAATGAGCAGTTCTTC

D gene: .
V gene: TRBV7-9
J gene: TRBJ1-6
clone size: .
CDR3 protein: CASSLYGGNSPLHF
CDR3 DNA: TGTGCCAGCAGCCTCTATGGCGGTAATTCACCCCTCCACTTT

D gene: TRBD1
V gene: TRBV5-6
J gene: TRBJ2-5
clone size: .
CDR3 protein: CASSLRGTGAGETQYF
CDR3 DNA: TGTGCCAGCAGCTTGCGCGGGACAGGGGCTGGAGAGACCCAGTACTTC

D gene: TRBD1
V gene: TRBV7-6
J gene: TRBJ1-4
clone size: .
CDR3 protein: CASSLGQGLDEKLFF
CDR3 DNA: TGTGCCAGCAGCTTAGGACAGGGACTTGATGAAAAACTGTTTTTT

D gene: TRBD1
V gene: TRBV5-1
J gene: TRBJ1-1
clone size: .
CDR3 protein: CASSLGWDSEAFF
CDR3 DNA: TGCGCCAGCAGCTTGGGGTGGGACAGCGAAGCTTTCTTT

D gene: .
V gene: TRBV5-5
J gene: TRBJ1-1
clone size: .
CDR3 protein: CASTFEGQGSEAFF
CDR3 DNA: TGTGCCAGCACCTTCGAAGGGCAGGGATCGGAAGCTTTCTTT

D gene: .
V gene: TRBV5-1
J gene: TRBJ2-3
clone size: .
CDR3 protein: CASSLVQRRGDTQYF
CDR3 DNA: TGCGCCAGCAGCTTGGTTCAGCGGAGGGGAGATACGCAGTATTTT

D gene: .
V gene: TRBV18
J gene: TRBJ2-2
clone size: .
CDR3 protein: CASGISLTNTGELFF
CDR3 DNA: TGTGCCAGCGGAATAAGCCTAACGAACACCGGGGAGCTGTTTTTT

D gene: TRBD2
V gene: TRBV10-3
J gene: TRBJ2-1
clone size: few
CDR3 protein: CATLSSGITNEQFF
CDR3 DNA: TGTGCCACCTTGTCTAGCGGGATCACCAATGAGCAGTTCTTC

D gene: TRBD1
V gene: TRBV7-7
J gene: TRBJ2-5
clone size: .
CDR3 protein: CASSMGTGQETQYF
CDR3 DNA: TGTGCCAGCAGCATGGGGACAGGGCAAGAGACCCAGTACTTC

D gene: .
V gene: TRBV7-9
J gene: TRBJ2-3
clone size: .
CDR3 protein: CASSLDPGQGTDTQYF
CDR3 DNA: TGTGCCAGCAGCTTAGATCCTGGGCAGGGGACAGATACGCAGTATTTT

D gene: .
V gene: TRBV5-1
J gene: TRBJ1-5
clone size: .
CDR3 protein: CASSSTSGDQPQHF
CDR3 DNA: TGCGCCAGCAGCTCCACCTCGGGCGATCAGCCCCAGCATTTT

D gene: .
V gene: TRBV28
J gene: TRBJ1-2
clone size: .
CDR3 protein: CASSLAAPNYGYTF
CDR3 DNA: TGTGCCAGCAGTTTGGCGGCTCCGAACTATGGCTACACCTTC

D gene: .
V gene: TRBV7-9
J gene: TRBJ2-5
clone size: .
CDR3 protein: CASSSPGDAKSRETQYF
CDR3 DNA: TGTGCCAGCAGCTCCCCCGGGGACGCTAAGTCCCGAGAGACCCAGTACTTC

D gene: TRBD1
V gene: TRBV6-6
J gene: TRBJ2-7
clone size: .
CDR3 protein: CASSYLGTGQYF
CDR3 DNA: TGTGCCAGCAGTTACCTTGGGACAGGGCAGTACTTC

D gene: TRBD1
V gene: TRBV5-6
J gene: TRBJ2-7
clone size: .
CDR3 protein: CASSLPQGSYEQYF
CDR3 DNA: TGTGCCAGCAGCTTGCCACAGGGGTCCTACGAGCAGTACTTC

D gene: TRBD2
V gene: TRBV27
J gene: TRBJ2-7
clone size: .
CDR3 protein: CASGLAPTYEQYF
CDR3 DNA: TGTGCCAGCGGACTAGCGCCCACCTACGAGCAGTACTTC

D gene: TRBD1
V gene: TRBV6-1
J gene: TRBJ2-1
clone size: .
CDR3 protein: CASSGGTVSNEQFF
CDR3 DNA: TGTGCCAGCAGTGGGGGGACAGTTAGCAATGAGCAGTTCTTC

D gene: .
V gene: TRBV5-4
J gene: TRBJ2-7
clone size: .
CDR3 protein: CASSLSRYEQYF
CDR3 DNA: TGTGCCAGCAGCTTGAGTCGATACGAGCAGTACTTC

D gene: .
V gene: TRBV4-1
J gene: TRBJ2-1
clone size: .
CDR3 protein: CASSQDEANEQFF
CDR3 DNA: TGCGCCAGCAGCCAAGACGAGGCGAATGAGCAGTTCTTC

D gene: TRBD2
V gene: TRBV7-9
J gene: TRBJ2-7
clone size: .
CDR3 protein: CASSPGLAGGYEQYF
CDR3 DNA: TGTGCCAGCAGTCCGGGACTAGCGGGGGGCTACGAGCAGTACTTC

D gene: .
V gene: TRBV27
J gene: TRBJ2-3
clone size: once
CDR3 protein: CASSALSADTQYF
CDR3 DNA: TGTGCCAGCAGTGCCCTCTCCGCAGATACGCAGTATTTT

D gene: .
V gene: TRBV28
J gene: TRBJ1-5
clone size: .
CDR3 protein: CASSSPTQPQHF
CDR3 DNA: TGTGCCAGCAGCTCCCCCACCCAGCCCCAGCATTTT

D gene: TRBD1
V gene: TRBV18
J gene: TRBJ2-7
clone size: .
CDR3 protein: CASSPRGQDGYEQYF
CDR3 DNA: TGTGCCAGCTCACCCCGAGGACAGGACGGCTACGAGCAGTACTTC

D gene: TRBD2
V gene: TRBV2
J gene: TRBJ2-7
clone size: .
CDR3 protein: CASSGFPPGLAGEEDEQYF
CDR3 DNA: TGTGCCAGCAGTGGCTTTCCTCCGGGACTAGCGGGAGAGGAAGACGAGCAGTACTTC

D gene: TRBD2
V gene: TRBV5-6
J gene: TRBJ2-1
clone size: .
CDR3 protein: CASSSLNGGAYNEQFF
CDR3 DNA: TGTGCCAGCAGCTCCCTGAACGGGGGGGCTTACAATGAGCAGTTCTTC